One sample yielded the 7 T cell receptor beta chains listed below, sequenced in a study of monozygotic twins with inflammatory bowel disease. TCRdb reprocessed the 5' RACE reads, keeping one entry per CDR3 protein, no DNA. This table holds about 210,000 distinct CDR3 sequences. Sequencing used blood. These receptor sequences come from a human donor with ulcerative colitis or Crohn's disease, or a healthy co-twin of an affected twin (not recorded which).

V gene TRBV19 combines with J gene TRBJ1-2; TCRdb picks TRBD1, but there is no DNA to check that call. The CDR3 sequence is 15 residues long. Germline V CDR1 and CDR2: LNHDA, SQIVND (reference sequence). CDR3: CASSMSGGTNYGYTF. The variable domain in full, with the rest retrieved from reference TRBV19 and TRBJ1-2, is DGGITQSPKYLFRKEGQNVTLSCEQNLNHDAMYWYRQDPGQGLRLIYYSQIVNDFQKGDIAEGYSVSREKKESFPLTVTSAQKNPTAFYLCASSMSGGTNYGYTFGSGTRLTVV.

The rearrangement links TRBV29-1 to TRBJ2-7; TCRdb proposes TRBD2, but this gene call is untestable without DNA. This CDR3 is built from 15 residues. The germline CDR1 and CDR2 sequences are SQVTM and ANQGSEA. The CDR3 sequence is CSAESPGPSGYEQYF.

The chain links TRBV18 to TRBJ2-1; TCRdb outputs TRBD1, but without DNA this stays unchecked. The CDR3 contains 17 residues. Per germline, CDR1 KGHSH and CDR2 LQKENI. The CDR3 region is CASSPPVLRGLANEQFF.

The CDR3 reads CASSLRGVSYNEQFF. The chain couples TRBV12-3 or TRBV12-4 to TRBJ2-1; the D call from TCRdb, TRBD1, cannot be confirmed without DNA. The CDR3 contains 15 residues.

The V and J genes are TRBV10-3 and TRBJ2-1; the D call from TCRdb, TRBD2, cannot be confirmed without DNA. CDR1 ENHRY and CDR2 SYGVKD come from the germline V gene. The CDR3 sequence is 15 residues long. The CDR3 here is CAIAASGSSYNEQFF.

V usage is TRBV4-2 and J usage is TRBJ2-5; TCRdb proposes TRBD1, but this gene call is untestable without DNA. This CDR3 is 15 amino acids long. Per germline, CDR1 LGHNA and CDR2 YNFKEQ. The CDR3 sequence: CASSPPGTNQETQYF.

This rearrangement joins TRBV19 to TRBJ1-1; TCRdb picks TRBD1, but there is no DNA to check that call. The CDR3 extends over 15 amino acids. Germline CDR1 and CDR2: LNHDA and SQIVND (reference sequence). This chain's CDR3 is CASSLRAGWDTEAFF.